These 15 T cell receptor beta chains originate from one sample sequenced in a study of T cells after yellow fever vaccination. MiXCR was run by TCRdb on the 5' RACE reads, yielding one entry per CDR3 protein. The sample consists of some 240,000 distinct CDR3 sequences, approximately 3.8% of them appearing once. The sample here was PBMCs, taken 15 days after the yellow fever booster vaccination. These receptors all come from a man aged 18 to 29 who received the YFV17D yellow fever vaccine.

This clonotype was counted many times. The gene calls are TRBV7-3 and TRBJ2-1, with 9 bases lining up with TRBD2. CDR1 and CDR2 (germline): SGHTA, FQGTGA. This CDR3 is built from 17 residues. Trimming removed 1 base from V and 0 bases from J; junction bases left unmatched: 4. The CDR3 sequence: CASSLNGLASSYNEQFF. CDR3 sequence (DNA): TGTGCCAGCAGCTTAAACGGACTAGCGAGCTCCTACAATGAGCAGTTCTTC.

This clonotype was seen repeatedly, ten times or more. The chain joins TRBV15 to TRBJ2-3, with D perhaps matching TRBD2 (5 bases). CDR3 length: 14 residues. Trimming removed 3 bases from V and 4 bases from J, with 11 bases in between. In germline, CDR1 is LNHNV, CDR2 YYDKDF (reference sequence). CDR3 region: CATSSWARADTQYF. CDR3 DNA: TGTGCCACCAGCAGTTGGGCGCGGGCAGATACGCAGTATTTT.

This clonotype was picked up many times. CDR3: CASSQIQGAFQETQYF. Written as DNA, the CDR3 is TGTGCCAGCAGCCAGATACAGGGGGCATTCCAAGAGACCCAGTACTTC. V and J are TRBV7-9 and TRBJ2-5, with 9 bases matching TRBD1. There are 16 residues in the CDR3. CDR1 is SEHNR and CDR2 is FQNEAQ in the germline V gene (reference sequence). V was pared by 5 bases and J by 1 base, with 8 bases of the junction left unmatched.

Ten or more counts support this clonotype. The genes are TRBV5-1 and TRBJ2-2; 9 nucleotides agree with TRBD1. CDR1 and CDR2 (germline): SGHRS, YFSETQ. The trim removed 3 bases at V and 6 bases at J, leaving 12 bases unmatched. This CDR3 is 17 amino acids long. The CDR3 DNA sequence: TGCGCCAGCAGCTCAGGACAGGGGAATTTCCTGTCCGGGGAGCTGTTTTTT. This codes for CASSSGQGNFLSGELFF.

This clonotype was counted many times. The V gene is TRBV5-6, the J gene TRBJ1-1, with a tentative D call TRBD1 (6 bases). The CDR3 sequence is 14 residues long. Germline V CDR1 and CDR2: SGHDT, YYEEEE. Deletions cut 3 bases from V and 1 base from J, with 10 bases between. This CDR3 is CASSSGTRNTEAFF. CDR3 coding DNA: TGTGCCAGCAGCTCCGGGACAAGGAACACTGAAGCTTTCTTT.

The table lists this clonotype with many counts. The V call is TRBV9, the J call TRBJ1-1; D is undetermined. CDR3 length equals 14 residues. The ends were cut back, 0 bases at V and 1 base at J, with 7 bases in the middle. Germline V gene lookup returns CDR1 SGDLS and CDR2 YYNGEE. In DNA, the CDR3 is TGTGCCAGCAGCGTAGATTACGGGAACACTGAAGCTTTCTTT. Translation gives CASSVDYGNTEAFF.

The table lists this clonotype with many counts. The chain joins TRBV6-5 to TRBJ2-1; tentatively, D is TRBD2 (5 bases). V was clipped by 6 bases and J by 0 bases, with 15 bases between them. Per germline, CDR1 MNHEY and CDR2 SVGAGI. The CDR3 sequence is 16 residues long. The CDR3 loop is CASSRRQRRSYNEQFF. The CDR3 DNA reads as TGTGCCAGCAGCCGCCGCCAGCGGCGCTCCTACAATGAGCAGTTCTTC.

The sample holds many counts of this clonotype. This chain joins TRBV6-4 and TRBJ2-3; no definite D call. Trimming cost V 6 bases and J 7 bases, with 8 bases left between them. CDR1 and CDR2 from the germline V gene are MRHNA and SNTAGT. CDR3 length: 11 amino acids. In DNA form, the CDR3 reads TGTGCCAGCAGCCTGCTAAATACGCAGTATTTT. Protein: CASSLLNTQYF.

This clonotype has at least ten counts. V gene TRBV5-1 combines with J gene TRBJ1-1, with D uncertain. CDR1 and CDR2 (germline): SGHRS, YFSETQ. V lost 0 bases and J 5 bases, leaving 11 bases between the germline ends. The CDR3 totals 14 residues. The CDR3 nucleotides read TGCGCCAGCAGCTTGGAAGGGCATAATACTGAAGCTTTCTTT. Translating gives CASSLEGHNTEAFF.

This clonotype was seen at least ten times. This chain joins TRBV7-9 and TRBJ2-1; no clear D. Trimming left V 3 bases short and J 1 base short, with 10 bases between. The CDR3 contains 15 residues. The V gene's germline CDR1 is SEHNR and CDR2 FQNEAQ (reference sequence). Written as DNA, the CDR3 is TGTGCCAGCAGCTTTTACAGTGGATCCTACAATGAGCAGTTCTTC. This sequence encodes CASSFYSGSYNEQFF.

This clonotype came up many times. V gene TRBV12-3 or TRBV12-4 combines with J gene TRBJ2-1; the D is unclear. V was pared by 5 bases and J by 15 bases, with 17 bases between. CDR3 length: 12 residues. CDR3 bases: TGTGCCAGCAGTACATGGACCACTTCGGTGTTCTTC. Translation: CASSTWTTSVFF.

This clonotype was found many times. The V and J genes are TRBV12-3 or TRBV12-4 and TRBJ2-1, with 14 bases identical to TRBD2. The CDR3 contains 15 residues. V gave up 8 bases and J gave up 8 bases; unmatched junction bases: 8. In DNA form, the CDR3 reads TGTGCCAGCGGGGGACTAGCGGGGGTTCTAGATGAGCAGTTCTTC. This encodes CASGGLAGVLDEQFF.

This clonotype was counted ten times or more. The chain employs TRBV6-5 and TRBJ1-1; no clear D. Germline V gene data show CDR1 as MNHEY and CDR2 as SVGAGI. The V end lost 2 bases, the J end lost 4 bases, and 8 bases lay between the germline ends. This CDR3 spans 13 amino acids. CDR3 coding DNA: TGTGCCAGCAGTTACGACTCCCCCACTGAAGCTTTCTTT. Protein product: CASSYDSPTEAFF.

This clonotype occurred many times. This chain connects TRBV4-3 to TRBJ2-3, with D uncertain. The ends were cut back, 1 base at V and 6 bases at J, with 14 bases in the middle. Germline CDR1 and CDR2: LGHNA and YSLEER. The CDR3 covers 15 residues. CDR3 sequence: CASSQGEASVDTQYF. DNA for the CDR3: TGCGCCAGCAGCCAAGGAGAAGCGAGCGTGGATACGCAGTATTTT.

This clonotype has ten or more counts. The chain is built from TRBV7-9 and TRBJ2-1; the match to TRBD1 covers 9 bases. CDR1 and CDR2 from the germline V gene are SEHNR and FQNEAQ (reference sequence). The CDR3 length is 16 residues. Trimming at V came to 5 bases and at J to 2 bases, leaving 7 bases not matched to a gene. CDR3 sequence: CASSPAGTGTYNEQFF. In DNA, the CDR3 is TGTGCCAGCAGCCCCGCCGGGACAGGGACCTACAATGAGCAGTTCTTC.